The TCR beta chain described here comes from a study of blood T cell repertoires in COVID-19. Study as a whole: COVID-19 samples collected from the United States, Italy and Spain covered acute and convalescent phases. Nucleic acid was either cDNA or gDNA, and it came from T cells, B-cell-depleted T cells, or PBMCs.

This clone was observed a few times. CDR1 is SNHLY and CDR2 is FYNNEI in the germline V gene. The CDR3 contains 13 residues. V was cut by 6 bases and J by 7 bases, with 12 bases left in between. Authors' analysis steps: Estimation of nucleated cell counts relied on the amplification of reference gene primers. Generated by immunoSEQ multiplex PCR, the TCRdb table keeps only in-frame clones and is missing some. That table furnishes V, J and clone size, whereas the DNA furnished D and trimming. The repertoire includes 150,000 to 200,000 clones, more than 70% of them detected once, and 4% to 5% sits in the top ten.

The sequencing sample was made of peripheral blood. The origin of this receptor is a woman in her thirties with acute or convalescent COVID-19. V usage is TRBV2 and J usage is TRBJ1-4; maybe TRBD1 (6 bases). CDR3 sequence (DNA): TGTGCCAGCAGCTTCCGGGGGGCTGAAAAACTGTTTTTT. It yields the protein CASSFRGAEKLFF.